The clone carrying this T cell receptor beta chain was found a few times. A sample-barcoded 5' primer and a J-beta primer mix were used in a second PCR of about 6 to 12 cycles. In TCRdb, the 5' RACE reads were re-called with MiXCR into one record per CDR3 protein. The table records about 1,600,000 distinct CDR3 sequences, around 39% of them present only once. PBMCs were isolated at a quantity of at least 6 million per sample. The sample belongs to a study of blood T cells in healthy people across ages. The CDR3 is 12 residues long. Looked up from germline, CDR1 is DFQATT and CDR2 is SNEGSKA (reference sequence). The V end lost 6 bases, the J end lost 7 bases, and 12 bases lay between the germline ends.

The sample taken for sequencing was blood. J is TRBJ1-4 and V is TRBV20-1; D gene uncertain. This sequence was found in a woman aged 18-30 years in good health. The CDR3 DNA reads as TGCAGTGCCAGTCTAGTTGGTGAAAAACTGTTTTTT. As protein: CSASLVGEKLFF.